The 15 T cell receptor beta chains below all came from one sample that was sequenced in a study of T cell responses to AZD1222 COVID-19 vaccine. Sequencing used immunoSEQ multiplex PCR; TCRdb keeps in-frame clones, though not all of them. The table shows 95,000 to 150,000 clones, with about 91% occurring only once. The starting material was peripheral blood, obtained on day 0 of AZD1222 vaccination. Source of these receptors: an adult in good health.

This chain connects TRBV11-3 to TRBJ2-1; D unclear. Trimming cost V 3 bases and J 0 bases, with 9 bases left between them. There are 15 residues in the CDR3. CDR1 is SGHNT, CDR2 YENEEA, per germline. The CDR3 sequence is CASSLDESSYNEQFF. The CDR3, as DNA: TGTGCCAGCAGCTTGGATGAAAGCTCCTACAATGAGCAGTTCTTC.

V usage is TRBV28 and J usage is TRBJ2-3; unclear D gene. V lost 7 bases and J lost 5, with 13 bases in between. The CDR3 is 13 residues long. Germline values: CDR1 MDHEN, CDR2 SYDVKM. Written as DNA, the CDR3 is TGTGCCAGCATAGGCGGTAACGAAGATACGCAGTATTTT. Protein product: CASIGGNEDTQYF.

The genes are TRBV4-3 and TRBJ1-2; 9 nucleotides match TRBD1. The germline CDR1 and CDR2 sequences are LGHNA and YSLEER. The V gene end was trimmed by 3 bases and the J gene end by 8 bases; junction bases not matched to a gene: 13. The CDR3 has 16 amino acids. CDR3 amino acids: CASSHAGTGIERGYTF. Here the CDR3 DNA reads TGCGCCAGCAGCCACGCCGGGACAGGGATTGAAAGAGGCTACACCTTC.

V usage is TRBV28 and J usage is TRBJ1-5; 7 positions match TRBD1. The CDR3 extends over 14 amino acids. The V gene end was trimmed by 4 bases and the J gene end by 5 bases; junction bases not matched to a gene: 5. Germline V CDR1 and CDR2: MDHEN, SYDVKM. The CDR3 DNA is TGTGCCAGCAGTTCCACGGGACAGCATCAGCCCCAGCATTTT. Translated: CASSSTGQHQPQHF.

The chain joins TRBV6-5 to TRBJ1-5; TRBD1 matches at 8 bases. J gave up 0 bases and V 6 bases, and 1 base lay outside the gene matches. Germline V gene data show CDR1 as MNHEY and CDR2 as SVGAGI. CDR3 length: 14 amino acids. CDR3 amino acids: CASRDRDSNQPQHF. CDR3 in DNA: TGTGCCAGCAGGGACAGGGATAGCAATCAGCCCCAGCATTTT.

About this clone: This specimen includes other DNA sequences encoding the same CDR3. The chain couples TRBV9 to TRBJ2-2; 7 bases match TRBD2. This CDR3 is 15 amino acids long. CDR1 SGDLS and CDR2 YYNGEE come from the germline V gene. Losses at the gene ends were 2 bases for V and 2 bases for J; bases not matched to a gene: 3. In DNA form, the CDR3 reads TGTGCCAGCAGCGTCGGCGGGGGAAACACCGGGGAGCTGTTTTTT. Translation gives CASSVGGGNTGELFF.

The chain recombines TRBV5-1 with TRBJ1-3; the D is unclear. Trimming stripped 0 bases from V and 6 bases from J, with 13 bases between. The CDR3 spans 15 residues. Germline V gene sequence: CDR1 SGHRS, CDR2 YFSETQ. DNA for the CDR3: TGCGCCAGCAGCTTGGTTCCCGGGCCAGAAAACACCATATATTTT. Translating gives CASSLVPGPENTIYF.

The chain combines TRBV19 with TRBJ1-2, with D possibly being TRBD1 (6 bases). V lost 6 bases and J lost 4, with 27 bases in between. This CDR3 has 18 residues. Germline V gene sequence: CDR1 LNHDA, CDR2 SQIVND (reference sequence). As DNA, the CDR3 is TGTGCCAGTAGGATCCTAGGGGGGGCTCCGGCCTTGAGCTATGGCTACACCTTC. This encodes CASRILGGAPALSYGYTF.

The chain is built from TRBV2 and TRBJ1-4; weak D call: TRBD1 (5 bases). V lost 7 bases, J lost 2 bases, and 14 bases lay in between. Germline V lookup: CDR1 SNHLY, CDR2 FYNNEI. This CDR3 contains 15 residues. The CDR3 bases are TGTGCCAGCACTCGCGAAGGGACTACTAATGAAAAACTGTTTTTT. Translating it yields CASTREGTTNEKLFF. The full variable domain, completed using reference TRBV2 and TRBJ1-4, is EPEVTQTPSHQVTQMGQEVILRCVPISNHLYFYWYRQILGQKVEFLVSFYNNEISEKSEIFDDQFSVERPDGSNFTLKIRSTKLEDSAMYFCASTREGTTNEKLFFGSGTQLSVL.

This chain connects TRBV19 to TRBJ1-2, with 7 positions matching TRBD1. Germline V CDR1 and CDR2: LNHDA, SQIVND (reference sequence). CDR3 length: 14 residues. V lost 3 bases and J lost 4; bases outside the gene matches: 5. The CDR3 coding sequence is TGTGCCAGTAGTATTCAAGGACAGGTCTATGGCTACACCTTC. Residues: CASSIQGQVYGYTF. Combining the CDR3 with reference TRBV19 and TRBJ1-2 gives the whole variable domain DGGITQSPKYLFRKEGQNVTLSCEQNLNHDAMYWYRQDPGQGLRLIYYSQIVNDFQKGDIAEGYSVSREKKESFPLTVTSAQKNPTAFYLCASSIQGQVYGYTFGSGTRLTVV.

This sequence joins TRBV6-5 and TRBJ2-2; D gene ambiguous. Germline loops: CDR1 MNHEY, CDR2 SVGAGI. The CDR3 has 14 amino acids. V was pared by 6 bases and J by 0 bases, with 8 bases between. The CDR3 loop reads CASRASANTGELFF. For the CDR3, the DNA is TGTGCCAGCAGGGCGTCCGCGAACACCGGGGAGCTGTTTTTT.

V and J are TRBV2 and TRBJ1-4; no definite D call. CDR1 is SNHLY, CDR2 FYNNEI, per germline. Trimming removed 6 bases from V and 12 bases from J, with 14 bases in between. The CDR3 runs 12 residues. The CDR3 region has the DNA TGTGCCAGCAGCGTCGTCGGACTGGAACTGTTTTTT. Translation gives CASSVVGLELFF.

This chain joins TRBV29-1 and TRBJ2-7; the D call may be TRBD1 or TRBD2 (6 bases each). Germline assignment: CDR1 SQVTM and CDR2 ANQGSEA. This CDR3 is built from 13 residues. The ends were cut back, 7 bases at V and 4 bases at J, with 17 bases in the middle. In DNA, the CDR3 is TGCAGCGCTGGGGGGCGGGAACAATACGAGCAGTACTTC. Its translation: CSAGGREQYEQYF.

The V gene is TRBV4-3, the J gene TRBJ1-3; no clear D gene. Trimming pared 1 base from V and 0 bases from J, leaving 7 bases between. The CDR3 has 15 amino acids. CDR1 is LGHNA and CDR2 is YSLEER in the germline V gene. CDR3 residues: CASSQGPLSGNTIYF. Here the CDR3 DNA reads TGCGCCAGCAGCCAAGGACCTCTCTCTGGAAACACCATATATTTT.

The chain is built from TRBV10-2 and TRBJ1-4; D not certain. The CDR3 totals 13 residues. V lost 4 bases and J lost 8, with 11 bases in between. Looked up from germline, CDR1 is WSHSY and CDR2 is SAAADI. The CDR3 loop reads CASSVDLREKLFF. CDR3 coding DNA: TGCGCCAGCAGTGTGGACCTGAGGGAAAAACTGTTTTTT.